This T cell receptor (beta chain) was documented in a study of blood T cell repertoires in COVID-19. Overall study context: Acute and convalescent COVID-19 specimens originated in the United States, Italy and Spain. T cells, B-cell-depleted T cells, or PBMCs provided the cDNA or gDNA that served as material.

Trimming stripped 5 bases from V and 5 bases from J, with 12 bases between. CDR1 is SEHNR, CDR2 FQNEAQ, per germline (reference sequence). The CDR3 consists of 13 residues. Authors' processing steps: Amplified reference gene primers provided the basis for estimating nucleated cell counts. Measured with immunoSEQ multiplex PCR; TCRdb has only the in-frame clones, and not every one. The V and J calls and clone size are taken from that table; D and trimming were inferred from the DNA. This table has about 42,000 clones, around 76% appearing once. The source of this sequence is a man in his 70s with active or convalescent COVID-19. The sequenced sample consisted of peripheral blood. The chain recombines TRBV7-9 with TRBJ2-5; D possibly corresponds to TRBD1 (5 bases). CDR3 in amino acids: CASSLRDRETQYF. DNA for the CDR3: TGTGCCAGCAGCCTCAGGGATAGGGAGACCCAGTACTTC.